The rows below give T cell receptor beta chains drawn from one sample of a study of T cell responses to AZD1222 COVID-19 vaccine. The data were produced by immunoSEQ multiplex PCR, yet TCRdb's version contains in-frame clones alone and is incomplete. Here the sample spans 75,000 to 80,000 clones, 60% to 85% being singletons. The material sequenced was peripheral blood, taken 28 days after the second dose of the MenACWY control vaccine. The receptors shown here come from an adult who received the MenACWY meningococcal vaccine as a control. Both conserved end residues are part of each CDR3.

v_call cdr3_aa
TRBV2 CASSEALLGGGYTF
TRBV30 CAWRQVNTEAFF
TRBV30 CAWSRGSNTGELFF
TRBV5-4 CASSFGPGTGGSYTF
TRBV6-2/TRBV6-3 CASSLESGVGTEAFF
TRBV4-2 CASSQRPGTGSGTGELFF
TRBV5-4 CASSAPPNEKLFF
TRBV5-5 CASSPPRGTEAFF
TRBV14 CASSRTLNTEAFF
TRBV14 CASSRTGANTGELFF
TRBV5-1 CASTGGPMNTEAFF
TRBV5-5 CASSPTGGAYGYTF
TRBV7-9 CASSLRGVSYNEQFF
TRBV7-2 CASSLSPLDRVSGYTF
TRBV7-2 CASSLTVNSNQPQHF
TRBV6-2/TRBV6-3 CASSYSLPSLSSGGGQYF
TRBV2 CASLPGTPGNTIYF
TRBV6-5 CASSYSRGLHTEAFF
TRBV29-1 CSASTGTREQFF
TRBV11-3 CASSLGTGGMAFF
TRBV13 CASSVRQNSPLHF
TRBV2 CASSEARRPTYGYTF
TRBV5-1 CASSSLGGMNSPLHF
TRBV7-2 CASSLTPSGGSEQFF
TRBV12-3/TRBV12-4 CASRIRQGTEAFF
TRBV23-1 CASSQSRPTRPKAFF
TRBV19 CASSVWDGSSYEQYF
TRBV3-1/TRBV3-2 CASSQYGEQYF
TRBV4-1 CASSQGAQGANEQFF
TRBV19 CASSMGGGSYEQYF
TRBV6-6 CASSSTGGTLHEQYF
TRBV7-9 CASSLVGQPNEKLFF
TRBV7-9 CASSPVGGMNTEAFF
TRBV11-2 CASSWGTVSDSPLHF
TRBV2 CASSSRKDSGNTIYF
TRBV19 CASSPSGGLTYEQFF
TRBV15 CATSWGGNTEAFF
TRBV5-8 CASSLVAGSGSYGYTF
TRBV7-2 CASSLDWGGEAFF
TRBV2 CASSEFVSKLFF
TRBV28 CASSLAGGPDNEQFF
TRBV15 CATSKGGGNQPQHF
TRBV13 CASSSPESRASGGNEQFF
TRBV27 CASSPNWAGPYEQYF
TRBV28 CASSFGRYNTYEQYF
TRBV30 CAWRAEREVNEQFF
TRBV6-4 CASSPLAGANNEQFF
TRBV2 CASSERLASDTQYF
TRBV10-3 CAISDLISTGELFF
TRBV11-2 CASSTWGYNEQFF
TRBV30 CAWARGSTNTEAFF
TRBV30 CAFLRQGSYNEQFF
TRBV5-5 CASSLGPGEKLFF